The text below deals with one T cell receptor (beta chain). The data were taken from a study of blood T cell repertoires in COVID-19. As for the study in general: Samples came from the United States, Italy and Spain, spanning acute and convalescent COVID-19. From T cells, B-cell-depleted T cells, or PBMCs came the material, which was cDNA or gDNA.

The CDR3 length is 12 residues. After removal of 9 bases from V and 7 bases from J, the junction contained 7 bases not matched to a gene. The germline gives CDR1 MDHEN, CDR2 SYDVKM. Original analysis: For nucleated cells, counts were estimated from reference gene primer amplification. Assay used: immunoSEQ multiplex PCR; TCRdb lists only in-frame clones, some missing. That table is the source of V, J and clone size, and D and trimming were worked out from the DNA. The sample lists 120,000 to 150,000 clones; around 87% were seen once. The rearrangement links TRBV28 to TRBJ1-2, with TRBD1 identical over 8 bases. Source material: peripheral blood. The clonotype was recovered from a man older than 75 with acute or convalescent COVID-19. The CDR3: CASYRGGGGYTF. CDR3 bases: TGTGCCAGTTACAGGGGGGGCGGTGGCTACACCTTC.